The following is a T cell receptor (beta chain) sequence with its context. The data originate from a study of blood T cell repertoires in COVID-19. Source study methods: Estimation of nucleated cell counts relied on the amplification of reference gene primers. Repertoires were generated with immunoSEQ multiplex PCR, while TCRdb's copy carries only in-frame clones and drops some. D and trimming were read from the DNA, whereas the V and J calls and clone size are those reported in that table. The sample consists of approximately 360,000 clones, about 89% of them appearing once. Germline values: CDR1 MDHEN, CDR2 SYDVKM. The trim removed 3 bases at V and 6 bases at J, leaving 4 bases unmatched. The CDR3 contains 14 residues.

The chain employs TRBV28 and TRBJ1-4; 7 bases fit TRBD1. The source material was peripheral blood. The receptor comes from a man in his forties with acute or convalescent COVID-19. The chain's CDR3 is CASSFTGTDEKLFF. CDR3 nucleotides: TGTGCCAGCAGTTTTACGGGGACAGATGAAAAACTGTTTTTT.